The next 12 T cell receptor beta chains were all read from a single sample in a study of T cell changes during pregnancy in multiple sclerosis. Repertoires were generated with immunoSEQ multiplex PCR, while TCRdb's copy carries only in-frame clones and drops some. The sample has about 66,000 clones; about 91% are singletons. Here the sequenced sample was CD8+ T cells from peripheral blood mononuclear cells, taken before pregnancy. These receptors were taken from a female donor with multiple sclerosis, enrolled in a pregnancy study.

The rearrangement links TRBV4-1 to TRBJ2-7; 10 bases align to TRBD2. Germline values: CDR1 MGHRA, CDR2 YSYEKL. Trimming took 1 base from V and 3 from J; bases not matched to a gene: 3. This CDR3 is built from 15 residues. CDR3 region: CASSQGLAGDYEQYF. The CDR3 DNA reads as TGCGCCAGCAGCCAAGGGCTAGCGGGGGACTACGAGCAGTACTTC.

This clone was seen just once. The gene calls are TRBV13 and TRBJ1-4; the match to TRBD1 covers 7 bases. This CDR3 has 15 amino acids. With 4 bases clipped from V and 7 bases from J, the junction kept 9 bases outside the gene matches. The germline V gene encodes CDR1 PRHDT and CDR2 FYEKMQ (reference sequence). The CDR3 sequence: CASSSRQGLSEKLFF. Written as DNA, the CDR3 is TGTGCCAGCAGCTCGCGACAGGGATTGAGTGAAAAACTGTTTTTT.

This rearrangement joins TRBV19 to TRBJ2-7, with a possible D match to TRBD2 (5 bases). The CDR3 consists of 13 residues. V lost 0 bases and J 5 bases, leaving 8 bases between the germline ends. CDR1 is LNHDA and CDR2 is SQIVND in the germline V gene (reference sequence). CDR3 loop: CASSIDLEDEQYF. The CDR3 DNA reads TGTGCCAGTAGTATAGATTTGGAGGACGAGCAGTACTTC. Combining the CDR3 with reference TRBV19 and TRBJ2-7 gives the whole variable domain DGGITQSPKYLFRKEGQNVTLSCEQNLNHDAMYWYRQDPGQGLRLIYYSQIVNDFQKGDIAEGYSVSREKKESFPLTVTSAQKNPTAFYLCASSIDLEDEQYFGPGTRLTVT.

The V call is TRBV9, the J call TRBJ2-1; 11 bases map to TRBD2. V shed 2 bases, J shed 8 bases, and the junction held 3 bases outside the gene matches. This CDR3 spans 14 amino acids. From germline, CDR1 is SGDLS and CDR2 YYNGEE. The chain's CDR3 is CASSVTSGGDEQFF. CDR3 DNA: TGTGCCAGCAGCGTTACTAGCGGGGGTGATGAGCAGTTCTTC.

The chain joins TRBV15 to TRBJ2-1; TRBD2 might be the D (5 bases). The CDR3 spans 15 residues. Looked up from germline, CDR1 is LNHNV and CDR2 is YYDKDF (reference sequence). V was pared by 5 bases and J by 5 bases, with 16 bases between. CDR3 sequence reads: CATSERVSGNNEQFF. The CDR3 bases are TGTGCCACCAGCGAAAGGGTGTCCGGGAACAATGAGCAGTTCTTC.

Concerning this clone: The sample contains more than one DNA sequence encoding this CDR3. This chain uses TRBV7-9 with TRBJ2-7; D remains ambiguous. V was cut by 1 base and J by 2 bases, with 3 bases left in between. The germline V gene has CDR1 SEHNR and CDR2 FQNEAQ (reference sequence). The CDR3 totals 12 residues. The CDR3 bases are TGTGCCAGCAGCTTAGGTACCTACGAGCAGTACTTC. Protein product: CASSLGTYEQYF. Looking up the rest from reference TRBV7-9 and TRBJ2-7 gives the full variable domain: DTGVSQNPRHKITKRGQNVTFRCDPISEHNRLYWYRQTLGQGPEFLTYFQNEAQLEKSRLLSDRFSAERPKGSFSTLEIQRTEQGDSAMYLCASSLGTYEQYFGPGTRLTVT.

The V call is TRBV19, the J call TRBJ2-1, with TRBD1 matching 9 bases. Germline V gives CDR1 LNHDA, CDR2 SQIVND (reference sequence). The CDR3 covers 18 residues. J gave up 2 bases and V 5 bases, and 13 bases lay outside the gene matches. CDR3 bases: TGTGCCAGTAGTCCCCAGTCTTCCGGGACAGGGACCTACAATGAGCAGTTCTTC. It translates to CASSPQSSGTGTYNEQFF.

The chain uses TRBV6-1 and TRBJ1-6; a weak D match, TRBD1 (6 bases). The CDR3 totals 13 residues. V was pared by 7 bases and J by 10 bases, with 14 bases between. The germline V gene encodes CDR1 MNHNS and CDR2 SASEGT. CDR3 DNA sequence: TGTGCCAGCAACTCCCAGGGGCGCTCACCCCTCCACTTT. This translates into CASNSQGRSPLHF.

In DNA, the CDR3 is TGCGCCAGCAGCTTGTATCCAGGGCCACAAGAGACCCAGTACTTC. Its translation: CASSLYPGPQETQYF. The V gene is TRBV5-1, the J gene TRBJ2-5; D is perhaps TRBD1 (5 bases). The CDR3 length is 15 residues. V shed 1 base and J shed 2 bases, with 12 bases lying between them. Germline V gene data show CDR1 as SGHRS and CDR2 as YFSETQ.

The genes are TRBV7-9 and TRBJ2-3, with TRBD2 identical over 7 bases. Germline CDR1 is SEHNR and CDR2 is FQNEAQ (reference sequence). CDR3 size: 16 residues. Germline trimming cut 5 bases from V and 4 bases from J; bases unmatched to any gene: 12. This chain's CDR3 is CASSPLGEGRADTQYF. In DNA, the CDR3 is TGTGCCAGCAGCCCCCTGGGGGAGGGGAGGGCAGATACGCAGTATTTT.

The gene calls are TRBV4-2 and TRBJ2-2; D remains ambiguous. CDR3 size: 14 residues. Germline CDR1 reads LGHNA; CDR2 reads YNFKEQ. V lost 0 bases and J 5 bases, leaving 7 bases between the germline ends. This CDR3 reads CASSQEEWTGELFF. In DNA form, the CDR3 reads TGTGCCAGCAGCCAAGAGGAGTGGACCGGGGAGCTGTTTTTT.

The V call is TRBV14, the J call TRBJ1-2, with D tentatively TRBD1 (5 bases). The length of the CDR3 is 14 residues. Deletions cut 2 bases from V and 3 bases from J, with 10 bases between. In germline, CDR1 is SGHDN, CDR2 FVKESK. The CDR3 is CASSQLDSYYGYTF. The CDR3 bases are TGTGCCAGCAGCCAACTCGACAGCTACTATGGCTACACCTTC.